What follows are 20 T cell receptor beta chains derived from one specimen sequenced in a study of T cells in Graves' hyperthyroidism and ophthalmopathy. Amplified TCR beta CDR3 regions derived from RNA transcripts. During a first-round RT-PCR of the TCR CDR3, the HTBI primer set was used. TCRdb re-called the multiplex PCR reads with MiXCR, one entry per CDR3 protein. The profile covers some 760,000 distinct CDR3 sequences, with approximately 14% appearing a single time and roughly 10% taken by the ten largest. The sequenced sample consisted of blood. These receptor sequences come from a woman between 18 and 29 years old with Graves' hyperthyroidism.

This clonotype was observed at least ten times. The J gene is TRBJ2-7, the V gene TRBV29-1, with a weak D call TRBD1 (5 bases). CDR3 length equals 13 residues. The V and J ends lost 4 bases and 2 bases respectively, with 12 bases between them. CDR1 and CDR2 (germline): SQVTM, ANQGSEA. The CDR3 spells CSVVTRAPYEQYF. CDR3 nucleotides: TGCAGCGTTGTGACCAGGGCCCCCTACGAGCAGTACTTC.

To note about this clonotype: Compared with germline, one end of the junction differs, possibly owing to a read error. The J gene is TRBJ2-2, the V gene TRBV5-1; no reliable D call. The CDR3 has 14 amino acids. Germline V gene data show CDR1 as SGHRS and CDR2 as YFSETQ. The CDR3 protein is CASSLDLNAGELFF. CDR3 bases: TGCGCCAGCAGCTTGGATCTGAACGCCGGGGAGCTGTTTTTT.

At least ten counts were recorded for this clonotype. The chain couples TRBV12-3 or TRBV12-4 to TRBJ2-3; 9 bases align to TRBD2. The CDR3 runs 15 residues. V lost 3 bases to trimming and J lost 1 base; unmatched junction nucleotides: 2. CDR3 sequence: CASSLREGGTDTQYF. The CDR3 region has the DNA TGTGCCAGCAGTTTGCGGGAGGGGGGCACAGATACGCAGTATTTT.

The chain uses TRBV5-1 and TRBJ2-2; a weak D match, TRBD2 (6 bases). The CDR3 runs 16 residues. Trimming removed 6 bases from V and 5 bases from J, with 20 bases in between. Germline V gene sequence: CDR1 SGHRS, CDR2 YFSETQ. The CDR3 loop reads CASTGGIHDPTGELFF. As DNA, the CDR3 is TGCGCCAGCACGGGCGGGATACACGATCCAACCGGGGAGCTGTTTTTT.

The chain carries TRBV29-1 and TRBJ1-4; D remains ambiguous. Trimming left V 5 bases short and J 5 bases short, with 9 bases between. CDR1 SQVTM and CDR2 ANQGSEA come from the germline V gene. CDR3 length equals 12 residues. CDR3 bases: TGCAGCGTTAAGTCAGGAAATGAAAAACTGTTTTTT. Translating gives CSVKSGNEKLFF.

This clonotype has a count of ten or more. This chain uses TRBV5-5 with TRBJ2-2; TRBD2 matches 7 bases. Germline CDR1 is SGHKS and CDR2 is YYEKEE (reference sequence). V was clipped by 0 bases and J by 4 bases; unmatched bases: 3. CDR3 length: 15 residues. This chain's CDR3 is CASSLVREATGELFF. The CDR3 DNA sequence: TGTGCCAGCAGCTTGGTCCGGGAGGCCACCGGGGAGCTGTTTTTT.

This clonotype was recorded a few times. The chain combines TRBV27 with TRBJ1-1; no firm D call. The CDR3 loop spans 14 amino acids. From germline, CDR1 is MNHEY and CDR2 SMNVEV (reference sequence). Trimming left V 4 bases short and J 5 bases short, with 14 bases between. CDR3: CASSSMGPGTEAFF. For the CDR3, the DNA is TGTGCCAGCAGTTCCATGGGCCCCGGAACTGAAGCTTTCTTT.

This clonotype was seen at least ten times. The rearrangement uses TRBV7-9 and TRBJ2-2; 7 bases map to TRBD2. This CDR3 region has 16 residues. CDR1 SEHNR and CDR2 FQNEAQ come from the germline V gene (reference sequence). V was pared by 2 bases and J by 6 bases, with 9 bases of the junction left unmatched. The CDR3 nucleotides read TGTGCCAGCAGCTTATTCCCGAGAGGGAGGGCCGGGGAGCTGTTTTTT. Protein sequence: CASSLFPRGRAGELFF.

This clonotype was counted ten times or more. CDR3 in amino acids: CSAIGTGRGAGLAIDEQYF. CDR3 bases: TGCAGTGCGATCGGGACAGGCCGAGGCGCTGGACTAGCGATCGACGAGCAGTACTTC. The J gene is TRBJ2-7, the V gene TRBV20-1; D might be TRBD2 (9 bases). Germline CDR1 is DFQATT and CDR2 is SNEGSKA (reference sequence). V was trimmed by 6 bases and J by 5 bases, leaving 35 bases between them. The CDR3 consists of 19 residues.

This chain uses TRBV20-1 with TRBJ2-2; 10 bases fit TRBD2. The CDR3 is 16 residues long. V was clipped by 2 bases and J by 6 bases; unmatched bases: 9. Germline CDR1 DFQATT, CDR2 SNEGSKA (reference sequence). The CDR3 nucleotides read TGCAGTGCTAGAATTGTAGCGGGAGGTCGTCCCGGGGAGCTGTTTTTT. It specifies CSARIVAGGRPGELFF.

This chain joins TRBV15 and TRBJ2-1; D is undetermined. V gave up 4 bases and J gave up 10 bases, with 8 bases separating them. This CDR3 contains 11 residues. Germline lookup yields CDR1 LNHNV and CDR2 YYDKDF (reference sequence). CDR3 in DNA: TGTGCCACCAGCACACATCGGGAGCAGTTCTTC. This sequence encodes CATSTHREQFF.

The V and J genes are TRBV28 and TRBJ2-7, with TRBD2 identical over 7 bases. Germline V gene data show CDR1 as MDHEN and CDR2 as SYDVKM. V lost 4 bases and J lost 5; bases outside the gene matches: 11. This CDR3 contains 15 residues. This chain's CDR3 is CASSSAAGASHEQYF. The CDR3 region has the DNA TGTGCCAGCAGTTCCGCGGCGGGAGCATCCCACGAGCAGTACTTC.

The rearrangement joins TRBV6-1 to TRBJ1-5, with a weak D call TRBD1 (6 bases). CDR3 length equals 15 residues. Germline V gene sequence: CDR1 MNHNS, CDR2 SASEGT. Trimming pared 6 bases from V and 7 bases from J, leaving 19 bases between. The CDR3 bases are TGTGCCAGCAGCCCCCCGGGGGGGCTGGAACAGCCCCAGCATTTT. Residues: CASSPPGGLEQPQHF.

This clonotype was picked up many times. J is TRBJ2-3 and V is TRBV24-1; 9 positions match TRBD1. The CDR3 has 16 residues. Germline CDR1 reads KGHDR; CDR2 reads SFDVKD. J lost 2 bases, V lost 3 bases, and 5 bases had no gene match. Written as DNA, the CDR3 is TGTGCCACCAGTGATCCCCGGGACAGGGCCACAGATACGCAGTATTTT. This sequence encodes CATSDPRDRATDTQYF.

The V gene is TRBV11-1, the J gene TRBJ2-3; D ambiguous. Looked up from germline, CDR1 is SGHAT and CDR2 is FQDESV (reference sequence). This CDR3 has 17 residues. V was pared by 5 bases and J by 1 base, with 19 bases between. CDR3 sequence: CASSEARVFQGTDTQYF. As DNA, the CDR3 is TGTGCCAGCAGCGAAGCACGCGTCTTCCAGGGCACAGATACGCAGTATTTT.

This clonotype was seen only a few times. The rearrangement links TRBV7-6 to TRBJ2-3; 10 bases agree with TRBD2. The CDR3 contains 18 residues. V gave up 1 base and J gave up 0 bases; unmatched junction bases: 7. Germline assignment: CDR1 SGHVS and CDR2 FNYEAQ. CDR3 sequence: CASSLGIPGLASTDTQYF. As DNA, the CDR3 is TGTGCCAGCAGCTTAGGGATCCCGGGACTAGCGAGCACAGATACGCAGTATTTT.

This clonotype was counted ten times or more. The V gene is TRBV7-2, the J gene TRBJ1-1, with D perhaps matching TRBD1 (5 bases). Trimming pared 5 bases from V and 0 bases from J, leaving 10 bases between. Germline V lookup: CDR1 SGHTA, CDR2 FQGNSA. The CDR3 is 14 residues long. DNA of the CDR3: TGTGCCAGCAGCACCAGGGATCTGAACACTGAAGCTTTCTTT. Encoded protein: CASSTRDLNTEAFF.

Only a few counts were recorded for this clonotype. The chain uses TRBV7-8 and TRBJ2-7; tentatively, D is TRBD1 (5 bases). This CDR3 region has 14 residues. Germline CDR1 SGHVS, CDR2 FQNEAQ. The ends were cut back, 2 bases at V and 2 bases at J, with 10 bases in the middle. As DNA, the CDR3 is TGTGCCAGCAGCTTAATCCCCAGGGCCTACGAGCAGTACTTC. As protein: CASSLIPRAYEQYF.

This clonotype was seen at least ten times. The chain carries TRBV9 and TRBJ2-1; unclear D gene. Germline V gives CDR1 SGDLS, CDR2 YYNGEE. This CDR3 comprises 17 residues. The germline V and J ends were trimmed by 2 bases and 2 bases, with 17 bases remaining between them. CDR3 region: CASSVTTTATTYNEQFF. CDR3 DNA: TGTGCCAGCAGCGTGACCACGACTGCGACCACCTACAATGAGCAGTTCTTC.

A few counts support this clonotype. The chain carries TRBV30 and TRBJ2-1; D is tentatively TRBD1 or TRBD2 (5 bases each). Germline values: CDR1 GTSNPN, CDR2 SVGIG (reference sequence). CDR3 length: 14 amino acids. Trimming shortened V by 0 bases and J by 7 bases, and 13 bases separated the two germline ends. Written as DNA, the CDR3 is TGTGCCTGGAGTGTCGGGGCGGGTTGGAATGAGCAGTTCTTC. It yields the protein CAWSVGAGWNEQFF.